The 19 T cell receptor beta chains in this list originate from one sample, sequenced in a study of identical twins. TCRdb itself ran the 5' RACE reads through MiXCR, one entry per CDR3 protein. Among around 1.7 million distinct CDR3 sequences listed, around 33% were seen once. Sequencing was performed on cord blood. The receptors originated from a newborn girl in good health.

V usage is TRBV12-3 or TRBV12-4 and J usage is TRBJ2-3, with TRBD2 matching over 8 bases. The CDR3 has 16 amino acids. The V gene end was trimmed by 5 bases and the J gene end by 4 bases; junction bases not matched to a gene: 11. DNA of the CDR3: TGTGCCAGCAGTCCCGAGCGGGGGCCCTCCGCAGATACGCAGTATTTT. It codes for CASSPERGPSADTQYF.

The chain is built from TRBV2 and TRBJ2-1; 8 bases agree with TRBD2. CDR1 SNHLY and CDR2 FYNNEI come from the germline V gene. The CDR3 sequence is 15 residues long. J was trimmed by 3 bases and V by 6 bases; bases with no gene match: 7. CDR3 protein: CASSSVSGDYNEQFF. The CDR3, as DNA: TGTGCCAGCAGCTCCGTTAGCGGGGACTACAATGAGCAGTTCTTC.

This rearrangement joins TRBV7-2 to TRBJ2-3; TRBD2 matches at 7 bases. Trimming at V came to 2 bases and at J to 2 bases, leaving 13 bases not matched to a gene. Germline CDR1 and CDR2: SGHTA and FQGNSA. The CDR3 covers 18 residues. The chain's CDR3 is CASSLRPRTRGITDTQYF. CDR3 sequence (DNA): TGTGCCAGCAGCTTACGCCCGAGGACTAGAGGCATCACAGATACGCAGTATTTT.

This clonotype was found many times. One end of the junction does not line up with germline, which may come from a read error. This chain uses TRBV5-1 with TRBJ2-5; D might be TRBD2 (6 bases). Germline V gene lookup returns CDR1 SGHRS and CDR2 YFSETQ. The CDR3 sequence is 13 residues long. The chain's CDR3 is CASSPDYQETQYF. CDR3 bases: TGTGCCAGCAGTCCGGACTATCAAGAGACCCAGTACTTC.

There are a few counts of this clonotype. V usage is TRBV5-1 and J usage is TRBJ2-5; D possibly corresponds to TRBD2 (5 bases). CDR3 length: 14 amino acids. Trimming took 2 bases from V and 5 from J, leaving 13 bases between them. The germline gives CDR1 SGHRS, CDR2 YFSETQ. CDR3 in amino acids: CASSFPGEFETQYF. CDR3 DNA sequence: TGCGCCAGCAGCTTTCCCGGGGAATTTGAGACCCAGTACTTC.

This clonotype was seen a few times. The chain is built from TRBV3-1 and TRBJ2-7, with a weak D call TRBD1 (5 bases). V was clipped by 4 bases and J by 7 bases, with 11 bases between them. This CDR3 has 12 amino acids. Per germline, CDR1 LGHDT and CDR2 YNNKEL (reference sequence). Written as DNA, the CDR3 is TGTGCCAGCAGCCGCCCCCGACAGGAGCAGTACTTC. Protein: CASSRPRQEQYF.

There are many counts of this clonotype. CDR3 coding DNA: TGCGCCAGCAGCCAAGGGCCGGTACTAGCCAAAAACATTCAGTACTTC. Amino acid sequence: CASSQGPVLAKNIQYF. V usage is TRBV4-1 and J usage is TRBJ2-4, with unresolved D. Trimming left V 1 base short and J 0 bases short, with 10 bases between. This CDR3 is 16 amino acids long. Germline values: CDR1 MGHRA, CDR2 YSYEKL.

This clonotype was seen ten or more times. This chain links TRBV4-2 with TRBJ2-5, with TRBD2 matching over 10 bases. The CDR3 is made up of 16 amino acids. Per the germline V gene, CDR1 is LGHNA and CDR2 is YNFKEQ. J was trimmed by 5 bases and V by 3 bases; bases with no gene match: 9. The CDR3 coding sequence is TGTGCCAGCAGCCAGGTACCTGGACTAGCGGCCGAGACCCAGTACTTC. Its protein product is CASSQVPGLAAETQYF.

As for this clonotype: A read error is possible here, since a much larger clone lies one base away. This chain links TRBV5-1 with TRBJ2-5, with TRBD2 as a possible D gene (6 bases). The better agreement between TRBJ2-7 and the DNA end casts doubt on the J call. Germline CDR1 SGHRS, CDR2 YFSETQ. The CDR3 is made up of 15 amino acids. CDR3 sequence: CASSLARKRRDEQYV. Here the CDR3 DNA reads TGCGCCAGCAGCTTGGCCAGGAAGCGGAGGGACGAGCAGTACGTC.

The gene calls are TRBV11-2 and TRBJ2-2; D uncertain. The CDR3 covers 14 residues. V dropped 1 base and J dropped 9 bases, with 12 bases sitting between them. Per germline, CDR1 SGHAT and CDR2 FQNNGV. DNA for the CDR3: TGTGCCAGCAGCTTAGTGTCAAGCCCCCGGGAGCTGTTTTTT. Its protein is CASSLVSSPRELFF.

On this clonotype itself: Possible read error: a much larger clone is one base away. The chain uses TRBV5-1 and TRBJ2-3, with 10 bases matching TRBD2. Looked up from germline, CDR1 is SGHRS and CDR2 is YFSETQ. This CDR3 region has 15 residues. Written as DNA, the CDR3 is TGCGTCAGCAGCTTTGGGACTAGCGGCACAGATACGCAGTATTTT. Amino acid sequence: CVSSFGTSGTDTQYF.

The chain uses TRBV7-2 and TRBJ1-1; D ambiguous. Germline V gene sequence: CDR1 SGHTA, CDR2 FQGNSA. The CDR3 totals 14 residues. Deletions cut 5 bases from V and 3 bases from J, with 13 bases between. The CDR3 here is CASSTTGSDTEAFF. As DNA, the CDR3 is TGTGCCAGCAGCACTACCGGTTCGGACACTGAAGCTTTCTTT.

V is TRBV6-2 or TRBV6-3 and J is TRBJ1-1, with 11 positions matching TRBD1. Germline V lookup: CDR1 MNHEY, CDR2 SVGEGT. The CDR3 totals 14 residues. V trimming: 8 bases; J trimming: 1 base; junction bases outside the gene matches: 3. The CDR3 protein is CASGDRGGNTEAFF. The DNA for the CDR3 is TGTGCCAGCGGGGACAGGGGGGGGAACACTGAAGCTTTCTTT.

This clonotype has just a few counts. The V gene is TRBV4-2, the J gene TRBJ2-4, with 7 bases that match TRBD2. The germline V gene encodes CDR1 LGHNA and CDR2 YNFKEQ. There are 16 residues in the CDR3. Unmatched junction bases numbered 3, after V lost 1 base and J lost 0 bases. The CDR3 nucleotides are TGTGCCAGCAGCCAAGTCGGGGGGTTAGCCAAAAACATTCAGTACTTC. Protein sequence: CASSQVGGLAKNIQYF.

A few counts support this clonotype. This CDR3 is CATSGPSGEQYF. The CDR3 bases are TGTGCCACCAGTGGACCCTCCGGGGAGCAGTACTTC. The chain has TRBV24-1 and TRBJ2-7; D remains ambiguous. Between the trimmed V and J ends, which lost 5 bases and 7 bases, there was a span of 11 bases. There are 12 residues in the CDR3. Germline CDR1 reads KGHDR; CDR2 reads SFDVKD.

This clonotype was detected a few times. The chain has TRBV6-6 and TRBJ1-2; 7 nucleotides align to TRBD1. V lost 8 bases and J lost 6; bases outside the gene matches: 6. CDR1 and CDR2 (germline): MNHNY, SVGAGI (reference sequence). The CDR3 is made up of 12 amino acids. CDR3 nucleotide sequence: TGTGCCAGCCCATTAGGGGGCGATGGCTACACCTTC. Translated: CASPLGGDGYTF.

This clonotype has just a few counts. CDR3 nucleotide sequence: TGTGCCAGCATTGCTGGGCTAGCGACCTACGAGCAGTACTTC. Residues: CASIAGLATYEQYF. The chain uses TRBV2 and TRBJ2-7; the D gene is possibly TRBD2 (6 bases). The CDR3 totals 14 residues. In germline, CDR1 is SNHLY, CDR2 FYNNEI. The ends were cut back, 7 bases at V and 2 bases at J, with 15 bases in the middle.

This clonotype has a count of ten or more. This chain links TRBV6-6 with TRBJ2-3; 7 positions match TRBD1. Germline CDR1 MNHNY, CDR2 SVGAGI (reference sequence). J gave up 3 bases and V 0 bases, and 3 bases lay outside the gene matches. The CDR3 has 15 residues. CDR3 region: CASSYSGQRTDTQYF. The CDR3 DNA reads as TGTGCCAGCAGTTACTCGGGACAGCGGACAGATACGCAGTATTTT.

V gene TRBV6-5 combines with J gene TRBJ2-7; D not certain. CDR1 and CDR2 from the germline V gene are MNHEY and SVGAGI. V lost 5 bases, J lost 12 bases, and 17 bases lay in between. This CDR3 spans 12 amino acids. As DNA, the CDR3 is TGTGCCAGCAGTGGGTCGCCAGGTGGCCTGTACTTC. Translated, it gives CASSGSPGGLYF.